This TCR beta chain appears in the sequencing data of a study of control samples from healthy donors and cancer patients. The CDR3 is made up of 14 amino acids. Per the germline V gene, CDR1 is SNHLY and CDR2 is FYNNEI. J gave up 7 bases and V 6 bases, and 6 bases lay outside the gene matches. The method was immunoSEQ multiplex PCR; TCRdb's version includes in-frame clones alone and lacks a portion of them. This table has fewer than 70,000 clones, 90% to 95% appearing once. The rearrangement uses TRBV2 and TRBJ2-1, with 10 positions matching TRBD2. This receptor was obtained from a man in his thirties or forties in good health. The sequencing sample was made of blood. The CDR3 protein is CASSLLAGRNEQFF. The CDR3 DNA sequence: TGTGCCAGCAGCCTACTAGCGGGAAGGAATGAGCAGTTCTTC.